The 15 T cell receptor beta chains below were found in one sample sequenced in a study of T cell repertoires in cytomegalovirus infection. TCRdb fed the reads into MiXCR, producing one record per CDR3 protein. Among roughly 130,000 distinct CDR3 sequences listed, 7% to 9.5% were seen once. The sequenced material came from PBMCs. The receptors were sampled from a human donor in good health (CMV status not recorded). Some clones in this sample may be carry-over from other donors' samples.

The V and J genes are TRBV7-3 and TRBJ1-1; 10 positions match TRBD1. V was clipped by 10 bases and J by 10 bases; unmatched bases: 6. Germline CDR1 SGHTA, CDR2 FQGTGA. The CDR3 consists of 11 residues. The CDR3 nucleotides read TGTGCCAACAGTCGGACAGGGGGAGCTTTCTTT. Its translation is CANSRTGGAFF.

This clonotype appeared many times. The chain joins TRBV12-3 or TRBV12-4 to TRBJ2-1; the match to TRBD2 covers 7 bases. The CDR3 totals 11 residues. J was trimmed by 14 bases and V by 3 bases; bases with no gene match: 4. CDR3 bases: TGTGCCAGCAGTTTGGCGGGAGAAGAGTTCTTC. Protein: CASSLAGEEFF.

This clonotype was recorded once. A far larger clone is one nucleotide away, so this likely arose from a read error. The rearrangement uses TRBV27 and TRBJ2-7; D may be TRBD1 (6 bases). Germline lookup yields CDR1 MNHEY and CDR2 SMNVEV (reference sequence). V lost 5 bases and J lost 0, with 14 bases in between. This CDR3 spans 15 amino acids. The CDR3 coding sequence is TGTGCCAGCAGTCCCGGGGCAGGGGCCTCCTACGAGCAGTACTTC. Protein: CASSPGAGASYEQYF.

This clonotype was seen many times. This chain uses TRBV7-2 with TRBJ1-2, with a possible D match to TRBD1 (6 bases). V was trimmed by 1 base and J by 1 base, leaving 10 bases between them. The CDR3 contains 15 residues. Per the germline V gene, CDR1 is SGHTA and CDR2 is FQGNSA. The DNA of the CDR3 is TGTGCCAGCAGCTTAGACGGGGGCGATAACTATGGCTACACCTTC. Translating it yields CASSLDGGDNYGYTF.

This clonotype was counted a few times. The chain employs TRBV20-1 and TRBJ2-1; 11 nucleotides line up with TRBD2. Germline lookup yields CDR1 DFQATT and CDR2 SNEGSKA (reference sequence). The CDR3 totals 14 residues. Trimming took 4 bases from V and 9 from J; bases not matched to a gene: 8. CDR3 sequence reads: CSAISGGDVGEQFF. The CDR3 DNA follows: TGCAGTGCTATTAGCGGGGGGGATGTTGGTGAGCAGTTCTTC.

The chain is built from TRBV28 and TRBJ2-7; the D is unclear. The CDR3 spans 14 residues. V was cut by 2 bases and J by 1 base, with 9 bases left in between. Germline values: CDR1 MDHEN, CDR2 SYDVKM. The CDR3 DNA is TGTGCCAGCAGTTTAAGAGTCCAGTCCTACGAGCAGTACTTC. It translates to CASSLRVQSYEQYF.

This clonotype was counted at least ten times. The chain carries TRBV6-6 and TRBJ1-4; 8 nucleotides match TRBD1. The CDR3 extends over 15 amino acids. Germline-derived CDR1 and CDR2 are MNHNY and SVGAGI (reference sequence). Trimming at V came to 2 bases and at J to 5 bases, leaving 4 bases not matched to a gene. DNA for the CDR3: TGTGCCAGCAGTTACCCGGACAGGGAAAATGAAAAACTGTTTTTT. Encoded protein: CASSYPDRENEKLFF.

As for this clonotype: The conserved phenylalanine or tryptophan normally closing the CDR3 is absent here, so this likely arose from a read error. This CDR3 is CASSENRGPLNQPQHS. The CDR3 DNA follows: TGTGCCAGTAGTGAAAACAGGGGTCCCCTCAATCAGCCCCAGCATTCT. The rearrangement joins TRBV19 to TRBJ1-5; TRBD1 matches 7 bases. Germline CDR1 is LNHDA and CDR2 is SQIVND (reference sequence). The CDR3 is 16 amino acids. The junction had 10 bases not matched to a gene; V was cut back by 5 bases and J by 3 bases.

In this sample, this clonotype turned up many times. The CDR3: CASSQVGLMNTEAFF. CDR3 nucleotides: TGCGCCAGCAGCCAAGTCGGACTTATGAACACTGAAGCTTTCTTT. The chain couples TRBV4-1 to TRBJ1-1; no clear D gene. Per the germline V gene, CDR1 is MGHRA and CDR2 is YSYEKL. V lost 1 base and J 0 bases, leaving 9 bases between the germline ends. This CDR3 comprises 15 residues.

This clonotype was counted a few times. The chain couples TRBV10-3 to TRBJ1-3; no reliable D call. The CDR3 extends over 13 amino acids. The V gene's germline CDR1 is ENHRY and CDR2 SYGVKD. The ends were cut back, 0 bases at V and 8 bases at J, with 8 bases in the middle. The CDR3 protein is CAISESTTDTIYF. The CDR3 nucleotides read TGTGCCATCAGTGAGTCGACCACGGACACCATATATTTT.

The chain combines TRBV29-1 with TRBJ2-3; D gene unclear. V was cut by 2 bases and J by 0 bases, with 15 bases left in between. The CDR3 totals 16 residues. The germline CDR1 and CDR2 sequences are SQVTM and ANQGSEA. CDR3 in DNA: TGCAGCGTTGAAAGGCAGGCCCCAGCTAGCACAGATACGCAGTATTTT. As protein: CSVERQAPASTDTQYF.

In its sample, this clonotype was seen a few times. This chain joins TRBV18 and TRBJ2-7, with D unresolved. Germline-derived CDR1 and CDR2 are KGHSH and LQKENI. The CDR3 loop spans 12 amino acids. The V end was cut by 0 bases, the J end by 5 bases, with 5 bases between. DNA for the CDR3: TGTGCCAGCTCACCACCGGCCGACGAGCAGTACTTC. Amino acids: CASSPPADEQYF.

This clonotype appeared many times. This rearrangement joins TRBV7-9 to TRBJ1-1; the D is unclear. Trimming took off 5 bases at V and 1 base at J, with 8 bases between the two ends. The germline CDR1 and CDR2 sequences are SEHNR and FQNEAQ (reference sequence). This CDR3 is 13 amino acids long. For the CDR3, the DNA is TGTGCCAGCAGCACGGACGGGAACACTGAAGCTTTCTTT. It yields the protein CASSTDGNTEAFF.

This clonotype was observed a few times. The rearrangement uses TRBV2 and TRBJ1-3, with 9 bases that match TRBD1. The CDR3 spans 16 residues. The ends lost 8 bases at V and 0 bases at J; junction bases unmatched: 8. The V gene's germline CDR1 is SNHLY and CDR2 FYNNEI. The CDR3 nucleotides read TGTGCCAGCGGGGGACAGGGAAGGGCCTCTGGAAACACCATATATTTT. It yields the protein CASGGQGRASGNTIYF. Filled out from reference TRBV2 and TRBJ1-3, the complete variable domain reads EPEVTQTPSHQVTQMGQEVILRCVPISNHLYFYWYRQILGQKVEFLVSFYNNEISEKSEIFDDQFSVERPDGSNFTLKIRSTKLEDSAMYFCASGGQGRASGNTIYFGEGSWLTVV.

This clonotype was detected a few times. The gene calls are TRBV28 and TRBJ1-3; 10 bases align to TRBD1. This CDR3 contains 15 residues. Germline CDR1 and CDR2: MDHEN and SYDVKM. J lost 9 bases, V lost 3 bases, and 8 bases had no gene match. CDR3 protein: CASSLRTGGGRTIYF. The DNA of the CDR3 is TGTGCCAGCAGTTTGAGGACAGGGGGAGGACGCACCATATATTTT.